This entry concerns a single T cell receptor (beta chain). This entry is derived from a study of blood T cell repertoires in COVID-19. This CDR3 contains 16 residues. Germline-derived CDR1 and CDR2 are KGHSH and LQKENI. The ends were cut back, 4 bases at V and 5 bases at J, with 20 bases in the middle. Using immunoSEQ multiplex PCR, the repertoire was profiled, and TCRdb retains in-frame clones only, with some absent. Counted here are about 340,000 clones, around 86% occurring once; the ten biggest clones make up about 4.2%. Input material: PBMCs or T cells enriched from blood (not recorded which). The origin of this receptor is a woman in her 40s with acute COVID-19. This rearrangement joins TRBV18 to TRBJ1-1; TRBD1 is a possible D gene (6 bases). CDR3 sequence: CASSQGGARQFTEAFF. The DNA of the CDR3 is TGTGCCAGCTCACAAGGGGGAGCCAGACAGTTTACTGAAGCTTTCTTT.